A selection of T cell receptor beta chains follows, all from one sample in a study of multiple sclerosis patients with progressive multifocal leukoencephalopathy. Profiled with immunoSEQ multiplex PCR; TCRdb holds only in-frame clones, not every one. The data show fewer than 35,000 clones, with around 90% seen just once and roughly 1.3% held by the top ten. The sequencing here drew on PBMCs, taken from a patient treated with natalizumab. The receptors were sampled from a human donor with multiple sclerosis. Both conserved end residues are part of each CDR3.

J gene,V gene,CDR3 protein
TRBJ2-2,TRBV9,CASSVGDRGLNTGELFF
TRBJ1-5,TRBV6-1,CASRQVNNQPQHF
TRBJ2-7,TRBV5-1,CASSLVGQVYEQYF
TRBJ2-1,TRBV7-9,CASSLRLGPTLF
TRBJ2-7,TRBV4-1,CASSQDRGGYEQYF
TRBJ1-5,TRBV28,CASRLRHGIQHF
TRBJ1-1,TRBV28,CASKTFTGGKNTEAFF
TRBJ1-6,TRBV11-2,CASSLVRVTESPLHF
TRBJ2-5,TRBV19,CASSISKRRGQETQYF
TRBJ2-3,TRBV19,CASSHRGRTDTQYF
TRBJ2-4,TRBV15,CATSRDSKGLNIQYF
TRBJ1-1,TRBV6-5,CASSLRGGTEAFF
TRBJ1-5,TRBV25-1,CASSQTGYGQPQHF
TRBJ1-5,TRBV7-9,CASSLDGLNQPQHF
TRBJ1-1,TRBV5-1,CASSLRTVNTEAFF
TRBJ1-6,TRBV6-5,CASSIQGINNSPLHF
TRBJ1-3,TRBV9,CASSVGTARNTIYF
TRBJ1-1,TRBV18,CASSREKNTEAFF
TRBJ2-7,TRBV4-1,CASSQEGTGVSYEQYF
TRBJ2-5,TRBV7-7,CASSISGVQETQYF
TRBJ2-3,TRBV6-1,CASSEGGSRTDTQYF
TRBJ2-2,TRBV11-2,CASSETSRETGELFF
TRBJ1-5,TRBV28,CASSLGQGNQPQHF
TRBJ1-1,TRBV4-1,CASSQRDADEAFF
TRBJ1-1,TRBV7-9,CASSSGQGDTEAFF
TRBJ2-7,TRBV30,CAWSVMTGGGYEQYF
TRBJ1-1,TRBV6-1,CASSDYWKGNLAAFF
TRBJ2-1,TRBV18,CASSPGLAGGNEQFF
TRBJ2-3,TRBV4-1,CASSQTGQGSSTDTQYF
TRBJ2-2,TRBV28,CASSLSTGDTGELFF
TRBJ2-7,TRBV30,CAWSVFQGLSGEQYF
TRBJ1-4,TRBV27,CASSRGQGRCGTNEKLFF
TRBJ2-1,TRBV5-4,CASSPTTGGPSNEQFF
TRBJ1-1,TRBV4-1,CASNHPQGKNTEAFF
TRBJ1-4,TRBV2,CASSEGTGDEKLFF
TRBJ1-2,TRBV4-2,CASSQGDYGYTF
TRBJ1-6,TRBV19,CASSRARNSPLHF
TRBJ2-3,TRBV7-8,CASSPPLRGIGTDTQYF
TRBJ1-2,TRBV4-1,CASSQEGPSYGYTF
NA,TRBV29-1,CSVEAPGEQYF
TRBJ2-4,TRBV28,CASSLYRQAKNIQYF
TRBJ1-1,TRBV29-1,CSVRTGKNTEAFF
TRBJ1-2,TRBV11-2,CASSLSGLIDGYTF
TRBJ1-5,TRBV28,CASSLGHNQPQHF
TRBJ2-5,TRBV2,CASRVAGGMETQYF
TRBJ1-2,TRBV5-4,CASSDVPTPSGGYTF
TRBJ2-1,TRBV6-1,CASSLERGVNNEQFF
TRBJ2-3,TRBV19,CASRSRGGGDTQYF
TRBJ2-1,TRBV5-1,CASSGGLGNEQFF
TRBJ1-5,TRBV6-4,CASSATGETQPQHF
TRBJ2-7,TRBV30,CAWSVPGLMYYEQYF
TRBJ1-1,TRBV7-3,CASSPTGNTEAFF
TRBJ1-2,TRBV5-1,CASTGPPRYGYTF
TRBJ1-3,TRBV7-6,CASSFRTDYSGNTIYF
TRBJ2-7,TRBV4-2,CASSQDMGNYEQYF
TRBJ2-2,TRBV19,CASSTGLTGELFF
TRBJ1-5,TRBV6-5,CASSYRSNRPQHF
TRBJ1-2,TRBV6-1,CASYGTARANYGYTF
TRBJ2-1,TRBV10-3,CAISEPRGYSYNEQFF